The 11 T cell receptor beta chains reported below all come from one sample, sequenced in a study of T cells in localized non-small cell lung cancer. Libraries were prepared by immunoSEQ multiplex PCR; TCRdb keeps only in-frame clonotypes and omits some of them. The sample has about 82,000 clones; 80% are singletons. This specimen was PBMCs, taken before any cancer treatment. The receptors originated from a man aged 40 to 70 with stage II squamous cell lung carcinoma.

The chain carries TRBV10-3 and TRBJ1-4; D is unclear. V was shortened by 0 bases and J by 10 bases, with 12 bases between the two germline ends. The CDR3 runs to 14 residues. CDR1 is ENHRY, CDR2 SYGVKD, per germline. The CDR3 sequence: CAISESQSIGKLFF. In DNA, the CDR3 is TGTGCCATCAGTGAGTCGCAATCTATTGGAAAACTGTTTTTT.

V usage is TRBV11-2 and J usage is TRBJ1-2; D remains unclear. Germline CDR1 and CDR2: SGHAT and FQNNGV. With 4 bases removed from V and 4 bases from J, the gap between germline ends came to 4 bases. This CDR3 has 11 residues. CDR3 nucleotide sequence: TGTGCCAGCAGCTCCGTCTATGGCTACACCTTC. Protein: CASSSVYGYTF.

The chain is built from TRBV4-1 and TRBJ2-3; D remains ambiguous. Trimming pared 6 bases from V and 3 bases from J, leaving 13 bases between. The CDR3 totals 14 residues. The germline CDR1 and CDR2 sequences are MGHRA and YSYEKL. The DNA of the CDR3 is TGCGCCAGCAGAGAAGGCCCCGGGACAGATACGCAGTATTTT. Residues: CASREGPGTDTQYF.

V and J are TRBV29-1 and TRBJ2-2; 7 positions agree with TRBD1. V dropped 1 base and J dropped 4; count of bases not matched to a gene: 3. The germline CDR1 and CDR2 sequences are SQVTM and ANQGSEA. The CDR3 contains 14 residues. DNA for the CDR3: TGCAGCGTTGAAGGACAGGGAATCACCGGGGAGCTGTTTTTT. It is translated as CSVEGQGITGELFF.

This clone was observed a few times. The chain joins TRBV4-1 to TRBJ2-3; D tentatively reads TRBD1 or TRBD2 (5 bases each). V lost 0 bases and J 8 bases, leaving 9 bases between the germline ends. The germline CDR1 and CDR2 sequences are MGHRA and YSYEKL. CDR3 size: 13 residues. The CDR3 spells CASSQDLGTTQYF. The CDR3 DNA follows: TGCGCCAGCAGCCAAGATTTGGGGACTACGCAGTATTTT.

This clone was seen more than once but under ten times. V gene TRBV30 combines with J gene TRBJ2-1; possibly TRBD2 for D (5 bases). This CDR3 comprises 13 residues. CDR1 is GTSNPN and CDR2 is SVGIG in the germline V gene (reference sequence). The V end lost 4 bases, the J end lost 6 bases, and 13 bases lay between the germline ends. The CDR3 protein is CAWTREYGNEQFF. The CDR3 coding sequence is TGTGCCTGGACGAGGGAGTACGGCAATGAGCAGTTCTTC. Using reference TRBV30 and TRBJ2-1 for the parts outside the CDR3, the full variable domain is SQTIHQWPATLVQPVGSPLSLECTVEGTSNPNLYWYRQAAGRGLQLLFYSVGIGQISSEVPQNLSASRPQDRQFILSSKKLLLSDSGFYLCAWTREYGNEQFFGPGTRLTVL.

The chain links TRBV28 to TRBJ2-3, with D maybe TRBD1 (5 bases). Germline V CDR1 and CDR2: MDHEN, SYDVKM. Trimming stripped 2 bases from V and 2 bases from J, with 11 bases between. This CDR3 has 15 amino acids. The CDR3, as DNA: TGTGCCAGCAGTTTAGGGGCAGATTACACAGATACGCAGTATTTT. It yields the protein CASSLGADYTDTQYF.

This sequence joins TRBV19 and TRBJ1-1, with D uncertain. V was shortened by 3 bases and J by 5 bases, with 7 bases between the two germline ends. Germline CDR1 reads LNHDA; CDR2 reads SQIVND (reference sequence). This CDR3 has 12 residues. The CDR3 sequence: CASSMSWTEAFF. In DNA, the CDR3 is TGTGCCAGTAGTATGAGTTGGACTGAAGCTTTCTTT.

The gene calls are TRBV5-4 and TRBJ1-1; TRBD1 agrees at 7 bases. After removal of 2 bases from V and 3 bases from J, the junction contained 4 bases not matched to a gene. Looked up from germline, CDR1 is SGHNT and CDR2 is YYREEE (reference sequence). The CDR3 runs to 14 residues. CDR3 in DNA: TGTGCCAGCAGCTTACAGGGGACGGACACTGAAGCTTTCTTT. This codes for CASSLQGTDTEAFF.

This chain joins TRBV7-9 and TRBJ2-5, with D perhaps assigned TRBD1 or TRBD2 (5 bases each). CDR1 and CDR2 (germline): SEHNR, FQNEAQ (reference sequence). CDR3 size: 14 residues. Trimming pared 4 bases from V and 6 bases from J, leaving 15 bases between. In DNA form, the CDR3 reads TGTGCCAGCAGCTCCGAGGGGCGTATGAAGACCCAGTACTTC. It is translated as CASSSEGRMKTQYF.

The chain joins TRBV18 to TRBJ1-4; TRBD1 matches at 7 bases. J lost 6 bases, V lost 6 bases, and 4 bases had no gene match. Germline V gene data show CDR1 as KGHSH and CDR2 as LQKENI. This CDR3 contains 13 residues. For the CDR3, the DNA is TGTGCCAGCTCGCCAGACAGGGATGAAAAACTGTTTTTT. It yields the protein CASSPDRDEKLFF. Based on the CDR3 plus reference TRBV18 and TRBJ1-4, the full variable domain is NAGVMQNPRHLVRRRGQEARLRCSPMKGHSHVYWYRQLPEEGLKFMVYLQKENIIDESGMPKERFSAEFPKEGPSILRIQQVVRGDSAAYFCASSPDRDEKLFFGSGTQLSVL.